One and the same sample provided the 8 T cell receptor beta chains below, sequenced in a study of blood T cell repertoires in COVID-19. Only in-frame clones appear in the TCRdb table, and some are missing; sequencing was by immunoSEQ multiplex PCR. The repertoire holds 150,000 or so clones, with 84% as singletons. The sample taken for sequencing was PBMCs or T cells enriched from blood (not recorded which). The receptors come from a woman in her forties or fifties who had been exposed to COVID-19.

The chain combines TRBV30 with TRBJ2-7, with a tentative D call TRBD2 (5 bases). CDR1 and CDR2 (germline): GTSNPN, SVGIG (reference sequence). Trimming left V 1 base short and J 2 bases short, with 12 bases between. This CDR3 is 14 amino acids long. This chain's CDR3 is CAWSAAGSTYEQYF. The DNA for the CDR3 is TGTGCCTGGAGTGCCGCTGGGAGTACCTACGAGCAGTACTTC.

This clone has a single count. The rearrangement joins TRBV2 to TRBJ1-6; 10 bases match TRBD1. Germline values: CDR1 SNHLY, CDR2 FYNNEI. V shed 5 bases and J 9 bases; nucleotides not matched to a gene: 7. The CDR3 has 15 residues. CDR3 sequence: CASSPGQGEGSPLHF. CDR3 coding DNA: TGTGCCAGCAGTCCCGGACAGGGGGAAGGTTCACCCCTCCACTTT.

The rearrangement links TRBV7-9 to TRBJ1-1; D is undetermined. In germline, CDR1 is SEHNR, CDR2 FQNEAQ (reference sequence). This CDR3 spans 13 amino acids. Trimming removed 1 base at V and 7 bases at J, with 10 bases between. CDR3 residues: CASSLGSAGEAFF. The CDR3 nucleotides are TGTGCCAGCAGCTTAGGGTCGGCGGGTGAAGCTTTCTTT.

This clone was seen a few times. The chain uses TRBV5-6 and TRBJ2-5; D is uncertain. The CDR3 sequence is 13 residues long. The V gene's germline CDR1 is SGHDT and CDR2 YYEEEE. Trimming pared 0 bases from V and 3 bases from J, leaving 6 bases between. The CDR3 loop reads CASSLAIEETQYF. In DNA, the CDR3 is TGTGCCAGCAGCTTGGCTATTGAAGAGACCCAGTACTTC.

This sequence joins TRBV6-1 and TRBJ2-7, with 9 bases that match TRBD1. The CDR3 totals 16 residues. CDR1 and CDR2 from the germline V gene are MNHNS and SASEGT. The V and J ends lost 0 bases and 4 bases, in that order; junction bases with no gene match: 7. The CDR3 DNA follows: TGTGCCAGCAGTGAAGCCATGGGACAGGGTGTTTACGAGCAGTACTTC. Amino acid sequence: CASSEAMGQGVYEQYF.

This chain uses TRBV2 with TRBJ2-3; 8 bases fit TRBD2. V trimming: 8 bases; J trimming: 2 bases; junction bases outside the gene matches: 9. Per the germline V gene, CDR1 is SNHLY and CDR2 is FYNNEI. The CDR3 runs 15 residues. The CDR3 DNA reads TGTGCCAGCGCACCTGACGGGGGGGCCACAGATACGCAGTATTTT. It yields the protein CASAPDGGATDTQYF.

This clone has a single count. The CDR3 region is CAWSGGIGTGMNTEAFF. The CDR3 DNA is TGTGCCTGGAGTGGGGGGATAGGGACAGGGATGAACACTGAAGCTTTCTTT. V and J are TRBV30 and TRBJ1-1, with 9 bases lining up with TRBD1. V lost 1 base, J lost 0 bases, and 9 bases stayed unmatched. Germline lookup yields CDR1 GTSNPN and CDR2 SVGIG (reference sequence). The CDR3 contains 17 residues.

The CDR3 sequence is CASSLRAGEYSNQPQHF. CDR3 nucleotides: TGTGCCAGCAGCCTACGGGCAGGGGAGTATAGCAATCAGCCCCAGCATTTT. The V gene is TRBV7-6, the J gene TRBJ1-5; maybe TRBD1 (6 bases). The CDR3 is 17 amino acids. The V end was cut by 5 bases, the J end by 0 bases, with 17 bases between. CDR1 SGHVS and CDR2 FNYEAQ come from the germline V gene.